These 24 T cell receptor beta chains share one sample of origin, sequenced in a study of T cell repertoires in cytomegalovirus infection. TCRdb reprocessed the reads with MiXCR, giving one entry per CDR3 protein. Of fewer than 1,000,000 distinct CDR3 sequences listed, roughly 30% are singletons. No antigen is known for these receptors. The sample here was cultured CD8+ T cells from PBMCs, taken from culture after CMV antigen stimulation. These receptors all stem from a human donor in good health (CMV status not recorded). Some clones in this sample may be carry-over from other donors' samples.

The chain links TRBV6-8 to TRBJ1-2; D uncertain. The CDR3 sequence is 14 residues long. Between the trimmed V and J ends, which lost 6 bases and 4 bases, there was a span of 15 bases. CDR1 and CDR2 from the germline V gene are MNHGY and SAAAGT. The CDR3 sequence is CASSDRPSLYGYTF. In nucleotides, the CDR3 is TGTGCCAGCAGCGACCGTCCCTCTCTCTATGGCTACACCTTC.

The genes are TRBV12-3 or TRBV12-4 and TRBJ1-3, with 8 nucleotides matching TRBD1. This CDR3 spans 16 amino acids. The J segment lost 3 bases and the V segment lost 11 bases, leaving 15 bases of the junction unmatched. The CDR3 reads CALRRGAGGFGNTIYF. Here the CDR3 DNA reads TGTGCCCTTCGACGGGGGGCAGGGGGCTTTGGAAACACCATATATTTT.

The gene calls are TRBV6-5 and TRBJ2-1; tentative D call: TRBD2 (5 bases). Trimming took 2 bases from V and 9 from J, leaving 8 bases between them. Germline assignment: CDR1 MNHEY and CDR2 SVGAGI. CDR3 length: 12 residues. The CDR3 region has the DNA TGTGCCAGCAGTTACGGGAGTGGTGAGCAGTTCTTC. Its protein product is CASSYGSGEQFF.

This clonotype turned up a few times. The chain combines TRBV4-2 with TRBJ2-6; D gene unclear. Germline CDR1 reads LGHNA; CDR2 reads YNFKEQ. This CDR3 spans 15 amino acids. Deletions cut 3 bases from V and 2 bases from J, with 8 bases between. CDR3 protein: CASSQVEAGANVLTF. CDR3 DNA: TGTGCCAGCAGCCAGGTGGAAGCTGGGGCCAACGTCCTGACTTTC.

The CDR3 coding sequence is TGTGCCAGCAGCCCTCCCGATAGCCCAGATACGCAGTATTTT. Encoded protein: CASSPPDSPDTQYF. This chain connects TRBV7-9 to TRBJ2-3, with D unclear. Trimming pared 5 bases from V and 4 bases from J, leaving 13 bases between. Germline assignment: CDR1 SEHNR and CDR2 FQNEAQ (reference sequence). This CDR3 has 14 amino acids.

This clonotype was counted a single time. The chain carries TRBV6-5 and TRBJ2-4; no clear D gene. Germline-derived CDR1 and CDR2 are MNHEY and SVGAGI. This CDR3 has 17 amino acids. The ends were cut back, 5 bases at V and 3 bases at J, with 20 bases in the middle. DNA of the CDR3: TGTGCCAGCAGTGAGAATGAGCCTTATCTTAGCAAAAACATTCAGTACTTC. It codes for CASSENEPYLSKNIQYF.

The chain recombines TRBV6-8 with TRBJ2-7, with D maybe TRBD1 (5 bases). The CDR3 is 13 residues long. From germline, CDR1 is MNHGY and CDR2 SAAAGT. V gave up 6 bases and J gave up 9 bases, with 18 bases separating them. This chain's CDR3 is CASRSAGADGQYF. DNA of the CDR3: TGTGCCAGCAGGTCCGCTGGGGCGGACGGGCAGTACTTC.

This clonotype came up a few times. The chain has TRBV7-9 and TRBJ2-7; 8 nucleotides line up with TRBD1. The length of the CDR3 is 17 residues. Looked up from germline, CDR1 is SEHNR and CDR2 is FQNEAQ (reference sequence). After removal of 6 bases from V and 5 bases from J, the junction contained 18 bases not matched to a gene. CDR3 bases: TGTGCCAGCAGGCCTCAGGGGCTGGGACAGGAAGGCCACGAGCAGTACGTC. Its translation: CASRPQGLGQEGHEQYV.

V and J are TRBV7-9 and TRBJ2-5; D is uncertain. Trimming shortened V by 1 base and J by 1 base, and 13 bases separated the two germline ends. The germline V gene has CDR1 SEHNR and CDR2 FQNEAQ (reference sequence). This CDR3 spans 16 amino acids. The CDR3 loop is CASSLEWARTQETQYF. In nucleotides, the CDR3 is TGTGCCAGCAGCTTAGAGTGGGCGAGGACCCAAGAGACCCAGTACTTC.

This clonotype showed up just a few times. The chain joins TRBV7-9 to TRBJ1-3, with D possibly TRBD1 on 6 matching bases. The CDR3 loop spans 15 amino acids. The germline V and J ends were trimmed by 11 bases and 4 bases, with 21 bases remaining between them. CDR1 SEHNR and CDR2 FQNEAQ come from the germline V gene (reference sequence). As DNA, the CDR3 is TGTGCCTGGCCCGGGACAAACGACGGGGGAAACACCATATATTTT. It codes for CAWPGTNDGGNTIYF.

The chain recombines TRBV6-5 with TRBJ1-1; tentatively, D is TRBD1 (6 bases). The CDR3 has 15 residues. Germline V CDR1 and CDR2: MNHEY, SVGAGI. V was shortened by 6 bases and J by 6 bases, with 20 bases between the two germline ends. The CDR3 protein is CASRPHRGGAAEAFF. The CDR3 coding sequence is TGTGCCAGCAGGCCCCATCGGGGGGGGGCCGCTGAAGCTTTCTTT.

V gene TRBV12-3 or TRBV12-4 combines with J gene TRBJ2-1; a weak D match, TRBD1 (6 bases). Trimming left V 7 bases short and J 8 bases short, with 12 bases between. The CDR3 runs to 12 residues. The DNA for the CDR3 is TGTGCCAGCACTATTGGGGGCCATGAGCAGTTCTTC. Translated: CASTIGGHEQFF.

V and J are TRBV7-6 and TRBJ2-1; the D is unclear. Trimming removed 2 bases from V and 1 base from J, with 12 bases in between. CDR1 SGHVS and CDR2 FNYEAQ come from the germline V gene. The CDR3 contains 16 residues. The CDR3 spells CASSLISGRSYNEQFF. CDR3 nucleotides: TGTGCCAGCAGCTTAATTTCCGGAAGGTCCTACAATGAGCAGTTCTTC.

The chain carries TRBV4-1 and TRBJ2-7; 8 bases match TRBD1. The CDR3 has 14 residues. The junction had 4 bases not matched to a gene; V was cut back by 3 bases and J by 3 bases. The germline gives CDR1 MGHRA, CDR2 YSYEKL. The DNA for the CDR3 is TGCGCCAGCAGCCACAGACAGGGGATCTACGAGCAGTACTTC. This sequence encodes CASSHRQGIYEQYF.

The V call is TRBV12-3 or TRBV12-4, the J call TRBJ1-2, with D perhaps matching TRBD1 (5 bases). The V and J ends lost 6 bases and 4 bases respectively, with 18 bases between them. The CDR3 is 15 amino acids. CDR3 in amino acids: CASSPYWVQGYGYTF. DNA of the CDR3: TGTGCCAGCAGCCCTTACTGGGTTCAGGGCTATGGCTACACCTTC.

The gene calls are TRBV11-2 and TRBJ1-4; D is uncertain. CDR1 SGHAT and CDR2 FQNNGV come from the germline V gene. The CDR3 sequence is 15 residues long. Trimming cost V 3 bases and J 0 bases, with 8 bases left between them. CDR3 nucleotides: TGTGCCAGCAGCTTGACGCGGGCAACTAATGAAAAACTGTTTTTT. This translates into CASSLTRATNEKLFF.

This clonotype appeared a few times. The V gene is TRBV6-5, the J gene TRBJ2-1; D unclear. V was trimmed by 2 bases and J by 5 bases, leaving 7 bases between them. Germline-derived CDR1 and CDR2 are MNHEY and SVGAGI. The CDR3 runs to 13 residues. CDR3 nucleotide sequence: TGTGCCAGCAGTTACCTTTCTCACAATGAGCAGTTCTTC. Translation gives CASSYLSHNEQFF.

This chain joins TRBV19 and TRBJ1-4, with 11 bases matching TRBD1. The CDR3 consists of 15 residues. Germline V gene data show CDR1 as LNHDA and CDR2 as SQIVND (reference sequence). The V and J ends lost 5 bases and 8 bases, in that order; junction bases with no gene match: 7. CDR3 amino acids: CASSVDRGRFEKLFF. In DNA form, the CDR3 reads TGTGCCAGTAGTGTGGACAGGGGGCGATTCGAAAAACTGTTTTTT.

The chain couples TRBV20-1 to TRBJ2-1, with D perhaps TRBD2 (7 bases). Germline lookup yields CDR1 DFQATT and CDR2 SNEGSKA (reference sequence). The CDR3 is made up of 15 amino acids. Between the trimmed V and J ends, which lost 6 bases and 6 bases, there was a span of 21 bases. CDR3 protein: CSAPRGDTPRNEQFF. In nucleotides, the CDR3 is TGCAGTGCCCCTCGGGGGGACACTCCTCGCAATGAGCAGTTCTTC.

This clonotype was observed at least ten times. This chain connects TRBV7-2 to TRBJ2-2; D is perhaps TRBD1 (8 bases). V lost 0 bases and J lost 6, with 17 bases in between. This CDR3 has 17 amino acids. Germline V lookup: CDR1 SGHTA, CDR2 FQGNSA. DNA of the CDR3: TGTGCCAGCAGCTTAGCCGGACAGGGAGGGATAGCCGGGGAGCTGTTTTTT. Amino acids: CASSLAGQGGIAGELFF.

This clonotype appeared a few times. The rearrangement uses TRBV15 and TRBJ2-2, with D possibly called TRBD1 or TRBD2 (5 bases each). Germline V gives CDR1 LNHNV, CDR2 YYDKDF (reference sequence). The CDR3 extends over 15 amino acids. The germline V and J ends were trimmed by 0 bases and 6 bases, with 11 bases remaining between them. CDR3 residues: CATSRDTEGPGELFF. The CDR3 DNA follows: TGTGCCACCAGCAGAGATACCGAGGGGCCCGGGGAGCTGTTTTTT.

This chain links TRBV7-8 with TRBJ2-3; unclear D gene. V lost 7 bases and J 2 bases, leaving 10 bases between the germline ends. CDR3 size: 13 residues. The germline V gene has CDR1 SGHVS and CDR2 FQNEAQ. CDR3: CASTPVYTDTQYF. CDR3 coding DNA: TGTGCCAGCACCCCGGTATACACAGATACGCAGTATTTT.

The chain recombines TRBV10-3 with TRBJ1-2; D unresolved. CDR3 length equals 15 residues. V was clipped by 0 bases and J by 2 bases, with 10 bases between them. CDR1 and CDR2 from the germline V gene are ENHRY and SYGVKD. CDR3: CAISESIGGNYGYTF. CDR3 nucleotides: TGTGCCATCAGTGAGTCGATAGGCGGAAACTATGGCTACACCTTC.

This clonotype was counted at least ten times. This sequence joins TRBV12-3 or TRBV12-4 and TRBJ1-1, with D tentatively TRBD1 (6 bases). Between the trimmed V and J ends, which lost 3 bases and 7 bases, there was a span of 18 bases. The CDR3 sequence is 15 residues long. CDR3 DNA sequence: TGTGCCAGCAGTTTTCCCGTCGCAGGGGTGGATGAAGCTTTCTTT. It codes for CASSFPVAGVDEAFF.